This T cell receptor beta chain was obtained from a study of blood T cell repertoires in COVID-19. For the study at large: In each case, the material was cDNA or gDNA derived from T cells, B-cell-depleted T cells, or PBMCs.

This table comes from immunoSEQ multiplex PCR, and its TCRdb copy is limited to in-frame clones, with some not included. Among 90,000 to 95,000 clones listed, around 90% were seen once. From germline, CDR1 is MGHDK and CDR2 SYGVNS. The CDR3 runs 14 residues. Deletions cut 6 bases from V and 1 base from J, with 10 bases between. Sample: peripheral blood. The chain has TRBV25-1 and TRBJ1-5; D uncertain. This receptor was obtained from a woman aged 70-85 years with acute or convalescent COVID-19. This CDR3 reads CASRGPGSNQPQHF. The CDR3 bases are TGTGCCAGCAGGGGTCCCGGGAGCAATCAGCCCCAGCATTTT.